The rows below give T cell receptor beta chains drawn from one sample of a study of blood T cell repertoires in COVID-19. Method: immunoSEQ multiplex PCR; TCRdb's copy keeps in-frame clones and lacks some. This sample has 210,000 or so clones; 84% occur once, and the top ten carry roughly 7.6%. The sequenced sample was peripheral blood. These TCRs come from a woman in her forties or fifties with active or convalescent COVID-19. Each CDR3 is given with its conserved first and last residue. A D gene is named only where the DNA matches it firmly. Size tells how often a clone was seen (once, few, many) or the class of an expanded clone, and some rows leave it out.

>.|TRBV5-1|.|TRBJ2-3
CASSLSPRLRTALTDTQYF
TGCGCCAGCAGCTTGTCCCCTCGTTTGAGGACAGCCCTCACAGATACGCAGTATTTT
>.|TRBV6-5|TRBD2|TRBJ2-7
CASSYYGRAFEQYF
TGTGCCAGCAGTTATTACGGGAGGGCCTTCGAGCAGTACTTC
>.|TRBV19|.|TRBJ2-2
CASSSTRAGELFF
TGTGCCAGTAGTTCGACAAGAGCCGGGGAGCTGTTTTTT
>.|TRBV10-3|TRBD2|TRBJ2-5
CAISGETSGRETQYF
TGTGCCATCAGTGGTGAGACTAGCGGGAGAGAGACCCAGTACTTC
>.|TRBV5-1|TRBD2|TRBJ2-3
CASSYAGTRGDTQYF
TGCGCCAGCAGCTACGCCGGGACTAGGGGGGATACGCAGTATTTT
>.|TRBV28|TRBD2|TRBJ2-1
CASSRTSGNEQFF
TGTGCCAGCAGTCGGACTAGCGGCAATGAGCAGTTCTTC
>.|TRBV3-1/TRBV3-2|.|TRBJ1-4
CASSPLRSVEKLFF
TGTGCCAGCAGCCCCCTCCGATCGGTTGAAAAACTGTTTTTT
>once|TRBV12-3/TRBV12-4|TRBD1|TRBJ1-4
CASSRDRGEKLFF
TGTGCCAGCAGCCGGGACAGGGGAGAAAAACTGTTTTTT
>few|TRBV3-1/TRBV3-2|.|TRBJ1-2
CASSQDPAGPGSGYTF
TGTGCCAGCAGCCAAGATCCCGCAGGACCGGGGAGTGGCTACACCTTC
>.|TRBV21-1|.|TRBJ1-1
CASSKKDSEAFF
TGTGCCAGCAGCAAGAAGGACAGTGAAGCTTTCTTT
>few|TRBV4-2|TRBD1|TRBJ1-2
CASSQDLGTGTHYGYTF
TGTGCCAGCAGCCAAGATCTGGGGACAGGGACTCACTATGGCTACACCTTC
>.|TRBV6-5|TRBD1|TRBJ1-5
CASRTGGNQPQHF
TGTGCCAGCAGGACAGGGGGCAATCAGCCCCAGCATTTT
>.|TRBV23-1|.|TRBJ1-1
CASLILITEAFF
TGCGCCAGCCTAATCTTAATCACTGAAGCTTTCTTT
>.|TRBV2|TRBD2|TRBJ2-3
CASSARLAGGPGTDTQYF
TGTGCCAGCAGTGCTAGACTAGCGGGAGGGCCTGGCACAGATACGCAGTATTTT
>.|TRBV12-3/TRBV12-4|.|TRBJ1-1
CASSPQGFEAFF
TGTGCCAGCAGCCCACAGGGATTTGAAGCTTTCTTT
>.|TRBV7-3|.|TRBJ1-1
CASSLGGLTTEAFF
TGTGCCAGCAGCTTAGGAGGGCTTACCACTGAAGCTTTCTTT